A single sample gave rise to the 10 T cell receptor beta chains below, sequenced in a study of cytomegalovirus exposure and HLA in healthy donors. Amplification used 60 Vbeta primers and 13 Jbeta primers. Some clones are missing from TCRdb's copy, which holds only in-frame ones; the method was immunoSEQ multiplex PCR. Counted here are some 160,000 clones, more than 75% occurring once; the ten biggest clones make up 1.4% to 1.5%. The material sequenced was PBMCs. Receptor source: a male donor in good health and CMV-seronegative.

V and J are TRBV30 and TRBJ2-5; TRBD2 agrees at 12 bases. CDR3 size: 16 residues. Germline assignment: CDR1 GTSNPN and CDR2 SVGIG (reference sequence). After removal of 3 bases from V and 1 base from J, the junction contained 6 bases not matched to a gene. The CDR3 here is CAWSDGGLAGQETQYF. The CDR3 DNA sequence: TGTGCCTGGAGCGATGGGGGACTAGCGGGCCAAGAGACCCAGTACTTC. The full variable domain, in which reference TRBV30 and TRBJ2-5 provide the parts outside the CDR3, is SQTIHQWPATLVQPVGSPLSLECTVEGTSNPNLYWYRQAAGRGLQLLFYSVGIGQISSEVPQNLSASRPQDRQFILSSKKLLLSDSGFYLCAWSDGGLAGQETQYFGPGTRLLVL.

The chain carries TRBV9 and TRBJ2-5; the D gene is possibly TRBD1 (7 bases). In germline, CDR1 is SGDLS, CDR2 YYNGEE. V was cut by 0 bases and J by 5 bases, with 14 bases left in between. This CDR3 is 15 amino acids long. The CDR3: CASSVAGRGAETQYF. The CDR3 DNA reads TGTGCCAGCAGCGTAGCTGGCAGGGGGGCTGAGACCCAGTACTTC.

The chain links TRBV20-1 to TRBJ1-1; 8 nucleotides match TRBD1. V lost 5 bases, J lost 8 bases, and 4 bases stayed unmatched. The CDR3 loop spans 11 amino acids. The germline V gene has CDR1 DFQATT and CDR2 SNEGSKA (reference sequence). DNA of the CDR3: TGCAGTGCTCGCCGGGACAGGGAAGCTTTCTTT. Protein sequence: CSARRDREAFF.

This sequence joins TRBV4-2 and TRBJ1-1; 8 bases are a match to TRBD1. The CDR3 has 14 amino acids. V lost 4 bases to trimming and J lost 4 bases; unmatched junction nucleotides: 5. Per the germline V gene, CDR1 is LGHNA and CDR2 is YNFKEQ. CDR3: CASSRETGATEAFF. CDR3 coding DNA: TGTGCCAGCAGCCGGGAGACAGGGGCCACTGAAGCTTTCTTT.

This clone was observed a few times. This rearrangement joins TRBV5-1 to TRBJ2-7, with TRBD1 identical over 8 bases. Germline CDR1 SGHRS, CDR2 YFSETQ. The CDR3 extends over 15 amino acids. With V trimmed by 4 bases and J by 4 bases, 10 bases remained unmatched. DNA of the CDR3: TGCGCCAGCAGCCCGGGACAGGTCTTTATGTACGAGCAGTACTTC. This codes for CASSPGQVFMYEQYF.

In its sample, this clone was seen many times. The rearrangement joins TRBV5-6 to TRBJ1-4; TRBD1 might be the D (6 bases). V was shortened by 4 bases and J by 7 bases, with 14 bases between the two germline ends. The CDR3 has 14 amino acids. CDR1 is SGHDT, CDR2 YYEEEE, per germline. For the CDR3, the DNA is TGTGCCAGCAGCCGAATTACAGGGAGTGAAAAACTGTTTTTT. Amino acid sequence: CASSRITGSEKLFF.

The CDR3, as DNA: TGTGCCAGCAGTTTATGGGGACAGCCAGATTCTGAAAAACTGTTTTTT. Encoded protein: CASSLWGQPDSEKLFF. The chain carries TRBV28 and TRBJ1-4; TRBD1 aligns across 7 bases. In germline, CDR1 is MDHEN, CDR2 SYDVKM. CDR3 length equals 16 residues. Unmatched junction bases numbered 8, after V lost 0 bases and J lost 7 bases.

The chain uses TRBV7-9 and TRBJ2-2, with a weak D call TRBD1 (6 bases). Looked up from germline, CDR1 is SEHNR and CDR2 is FQNEAQ (reference sequence). The CDR3 is 15 amino acids. Trimming left V 5 bases short and J 0 bases short, with 10 bases between. The CDR3 sequence is CASSIQGSNTGELFF. DNA of the CDR3: TGTGCCAGCAGCATACAGGGATCGAACACCGGGGAGCTGTTTTTT.

J is TRBJ2-7 and V is TRBV23-1, with 12 bases aligning to TRBD2. TRBV23-1 is given ORF status, its function remaining uncertain. The length of the CDR3 is 15 residues. The junction had 4 bases not matched to a gene; V was cut back by 3 bases and J by 4 bases. CDR3: CASSHRTSGKYEQYF. The DNA of the CDR3 is TGCGCCAGCAGTCACCGGACTAGCGGGAAGTACGAGCAGTACTTC.

The chain links TRBV28 to TRBJ1-2, with D possibly matching TRBD1 (5 bases). Trimming cost V 6 bases and J 2 bases, with 16 bases left between them. The CDR3 length is 15 residues. The V gene's germline CDR1 is MDHEN and CDR2 SYDVKM. The DNA for the CDR3 is TGTGCCAGCAGCCCCATCCGGGGGATCAACTATGGCTACACCTTC. Protein: CASSPIRGINYGYTF.